This TCR beta chain was obtained from a study of beta chain features in type 1 diabetes. The overall study: Sorted cells examined across all samples numbered around 100 million.

The sample holds a few counts of this clone. Other nucleotide sequences in the sample specify the same CDR3. All of the isolated RNA was reverse transcribed, so expressed TCRB transcripts were sequenced. The assay was immunoSEQ multiplex PCR, and TCRdb's table has in-frame clones only and misses some. This sample yields 500,000 to 700,000 clones, of which 15% to 18% are seen a single time; approximately 0.087% belongs to the top ten. CDR1 and CDR2 (germline): SGHRS, YFSETQ. The ends were cut back, 1 base at V and 3 bases at J, with 7 bases in the middle. The CDR3 consists of 13 residues. The specimen sequenced was naive CD4+ T cells from blood. The rearrangement links TRBV5-1 to TRBJ2-5; maybe TRBD2 (5 bases). The receptor's source is a man aged 18 to 35 in good health. Here the CDR3 DNA reads TGCGCCAGCAGCTTGCTAGCAGAAGAGACCCAGTACTTC. Translating gives CASSLLAEETQYF.